This record concerns one T cell receptor beta chain sequence. What it binds is not known. These data originate in a study of vaccination effects on CD4 cells after COVID-19. On the study more broadly: Following the second dose by a median of 72 days, the post-vaccine samples were obtained.

Study conclusions and caveats: In the study, convalescent patients were few, and early post-infection timepoints were absent.

Before sequencing, viral peptide pools were used by the ViraFEST assay to expand antigen-specific CD4+ T cells. Scientists isolated CD4+ T cells after a roughly 10-day culture period ended. Two doses of either BNT162b2 or mRNA-1273 were given to each participant. A density of about 2 million PBMC per well was used; these cells were cultured with about 10 IU/ml IL-2 and approximately 10 ug/ml peptides. The method was immunoSEQ multiplex PCR; TCRdb's version includes in-frame clones alone and lacks a portion of them. The table includes some 40,000 clones, 82% detected once. The source is a human donor who received a COVID-19 vaccine. Some clones in this sample may be carry-over from other donors' samples. The source was CD4+ T cells from PBMCs cultured with HCoV-NL63 spike peptides, collected after COVID-19 vaccination.

CDR3 protein: CATGEYTDTQYF. In DNA, the CDR3 is TGTGCCACCGGGGAGTACACAGATACGCAGTATTTT. The chain links TRBV24-1 to TRBJ2-3, with D possibly TRBD2 on 5 matching bases. Germline lookup yields CDR1 KGHDR and CDR2 SFDVKD. This CDR3 is 12 amino acids long. Trimming left V 9 bases short and J 2 bases short, with 8 bases between.